These 25 T cell receptor beta chains were all obtained from the same sample, sequenced in a study of blood T cell repertoires in COVID-19. Only in-frame clones appear in the TCRdb table, and some are missing; sequencing was by immunoSEQ multiplex PCR. Among fewer than 250,000 clones listed, about four fifths were seen once. Sequencing used peripheral blood. The receptors come from a woman aged 40 to 50 with active or convalescent COVID-19.

The J gene is TRBJ2-2, the V gene TRBV11-2, with D maybe TRBD1 (5 bases). Germline V gene data show CDR1 as SGHAT and CDR2 as FQNNGV. The ends were cut back, 4 bases at V and 3 bases at J, with 18 bases in the middle. The CDR3 is made up of 17 amino acids. The CDR3 DNA reads as TGTGCCAGCAGCTCCGCCCTTATGGGGCTCGACACCGGGGAGCTGTTTTTT. Translation gives CASSSALMGLDTGELFF.

This chain links TRBV6-2 or TRBV6-3 with TRBJ1-6, with D tentatively TRBD1 (5 bases). The germline V gene has CDR1 MNHEY and CDR2 SVGEGT. Trimming shortened V by 3 bases and J by 7 bases, and 7 bases separated the two germline ends. This CDR3 has 13 residues. CDR3 bases: TGTGCCAGCAGTTATTCAGGGAATTCACCCCTCCACTTT. Protein: CASSYSGNSPLHF.

This chain joins TRBV21-1 and TRBJ2-5; the table's D call TRBD2 went unverified against the DNA. TRBV21-1 is noted as a pseudogene. This CDR3 spans 13 amino acids. The CDR3 DNA sequence: TGTGCCCGAAATGAGGGGGGGCAAGAGACCCAGTACTTC. This gives the protein CARNEGGQETQYF.

This rearrangement joins TRBV14 to TRBJ1-2; 12 bases fit TRBD1. The germline V gene encodes CDR1 SGHDN and CDR2 FVKESK. The CDR3 consists of 16 residues. V dropped 4 bases and J dropped 7; count of bases not matched to a gene: 10. CDR3 bases: TGTGCCAGCAGCCTAACCTGGGGACAGGGGGCGCGTGGCTACACCTTC. Translated: CASSLTWGQGARGYTF.

This clone was recorded a few times. The V call is TRBV24-1, the J call TRBJ1-5; tentatively, D is TRBD1 (6 bases). Germline V gene lookup returns CDR1 KGHDR and CDR2 SFDVKD. This CDR3 region has 15 residues. The germline V and J ends were trimmed by 8 bases and 2 bases, with 15 bases remaining between them. The CDR3 DNA reads as TGTGCCACCACCGAAGGGACATTAGGCAATCAGCCCCAGCATTTT. Translating it yields CATTEGTLGNQPQHF.

The gene calls are TRBV2 and TRBJ2-7; the D gene is possibly TRBD1 (6 bases). This CDR3 is built from 13 residues. V was clipped by 5 bases and J by 1 base, with 9 bases between them. Germline V gives CDR1 SNHLY, CDR2 FYNNEI. Here the CDR3 reads CASSWGQSYEQYF. CDR3 sequence (DNA): TGTGCCAGCAGTTGGGGACAATCCTACGAGCAGTACTTC.

The CDR3, as DNA: TGTGCCAGCAGTCCCCCCCGGGCTGGGGCCAACGTCCTGACTTTC. Translating gives CASSPPRAGANVLTF. The chain has TRBV28 and TRBJ2-6, with D uncertain. V was trimmed by 5 bases and J by 2 bases, leaving 10 bases between them. CDR3 size: 15 residues. Per germline, CDR1 MDHEN and CDR2 SYDVKM.

The gene calls are TRBV3-1 (or the pseudogene TRBV3-2) and TRBJ1-1; D gene unclear. In germline, CDR1 is LGHDT, CDR2 YNNKEL (reference sequence). V was cut by 6 bases and J by 0 bases, with 11 bases left in between. The CDR3 spans 14 residues. The CDR3 DNA reads as TGTGCCAGCAGACTAAACGGCCTGAACACTGAAGCTTTCTTT. It codes for CASRLNGLNTEAFF.

V is TRBV28 and J is TRBJ2-7, with a tentative D call TRBD2 (6 bases). Trimming took off 2 bases at V and 3 bases at J, with 11 bases between the two ends. This CDR3 spans 14 amino acids. Looked up from germline, CDR1 is MDHEN and CDR2 is SYDVKM. DNA for the CDR3: TGTGCCAGCAGTTTAAACGGGAGACGCTACGAGCAGTACTTC. Translation gives CASSLNGRRYEQYF.

The chain carries TRBV21-1 and TRBJ2-3; the D call in the table, TRBD1, was not verified against the DNA. TRBV21-1 is described as a pseudogene. The CDR3 sequence is 18 residues long. In nucleotides, the CDR3 is TGTGCCAGCAGCAAAGATGGGTTGGGACAGGGCACTACAGATACGCAGTATTTT. This gives the protein CASSKDGLGQGTTDTQYF.

V usage is TRBV30 and J usage is TRBJ1-2; D is ambiguous. Germline CDR1 and CDR2: GTSNPN and SVGIG (reference sequence). V was clipped by 0 bases and J by 4 bases, with 9 bases between them. This CDR3 is 13 amino acids long. The CDR3 region is CAWSVQGSYGYTF. The CDR3 region has the DNA TGTGCCTGGAGTGTACAAGGGAGCTATGGCTACACCTTC.

The chain has TRBV4-1 and TRBJ2-1, with TRBD1 matching over 8 bases. This CDR3 region has 15 residues. The junction had 0 bases not matched to a gene; V was cut back by 0 bases and J by 2 bases. Germline CDR1 and CDR2: MGHRA and YSYEKL. This CDR3 is CASSQEGQAYNEQFF. The CDR3 DNA reads TGCGCCAGCAGCCAAGAGGGACAGGCCTACAATGAGCAGTTCTTC.

With respect to this clone: A far larger clone is one nucleotide away, so this likely arose from a read error. The CDR3 loop reads CASSESYGYTF. As DNA, the CDR3 is TGTGCCAGCAGTGAGAGCTATGGCTACACCTTC. The gene calls are TRBV6-1 and TRBJ1-2; D remains unclear. Germline-derived CDR1 and CDR2 are MNHNS and SASEGT. V lost 3 bases and J lost 4, with 3 bases in between. CDR3 length: 11 residues.

V and J are TRBV25-1 and TRBJ2-1; D might be TRBD1 (6 bases). The CDR3 spans 14 residues. Trimming took off 5 bases at V and 10 bases at J, with 18 bases between the two ends. CDR1 is MGHDK, CDR2 SYGVNS, per germline. CDR3 in amino acids: CASSSKGGLREQFF. The CDR3 region has the DNA TGTGCCAGCAGTTCGAAAGGGGGTTTGAGGGAGCAGTTCTTC.

The chain uses TRBV7-3 and TRBJ2-3; 8 nucleotides align to TRBD1. This CDR3 contains 15 residues. The V and J ends lost 2 bases and 5 bases, in that order; junction bases with no gene match: 6. Germline V gene lookup returns CDR1 SGHTA and CDR2 FQGTGA. For the CDR3, the DNA is TGTGCCAGCAGCTTATCGCCCAGGGGGCAAGATACGCAGTATTTT. Amino acid sequence: CASSLSPRGQDTQYF. The variable domain in full, with the rest retrieved from reference TRBV7-3 and TRBJ2-3, is GAGVSQTPSNKVTEKGKYVELRCDPISGHTALYWYRQSLGQGPEFLIYFQGTGAADDSGLPNDRFFAVRPEGSVSTLKIQRTERGDSAVYLCASSLSPRGQDTQYFGPGTRLTVL.

This sequence joins TRBV24-1 and TRBJ2-2; 9 nucleotides align to TRBD1. The junction had 8 bases not matched to a gene; V was cut back by 6 bases and J by 7 bases. This CDR3 has 15 residues. Germline CDR1 reads KGHDR; CDR2 reads SFDVKD. The CDR3 protein is CATSRSDRGIGELFF. The CDR3 coding sequence is TGTGCCACCAGTCGCTCGGACAGGGGAATCGGGGAGCTGTTTTTT.

The genes are TRBV18 and TRBJ1-6; D ambiguous. Germline CDR1 is KGHSH and CDR2 is LQKENI. V was clipped by 4 bases and J by 7 bases, with 14 bases between them. This CDR3 region has 15 residues. The CDR3 DNA reads TGTGCCAGCTCACGGGAGCCGACTCTGAATTCACCCCTCCACTTT. Translating it yields CASSREPTLNSPLHF.

The V and J genes are TRBV7-9 and TRBJ1-5; possible D gene TRBD1, 5 bases. Per the germline V gene, CDR1 is SEHNR and CDR2 is FQNEAQ (reference sequence). This CDR3 comprises 16 residues. Trimming shortened V by 0 bases and J by 3 bases, and 12 bases separated the two germline ends. The CDR3 DNA reads TGTGCCAGCAGCTTAGCTGAAGGGGCCATCAATCAGCCCCAGCATTTT. Translated: CASSLAEGAINQPQHF.

The genes are TRBV2 and TRBJ1-1; 7 bases map to TRBD1. Germline V lookup: CDR1 SNHLY, CDR2 FYNNEI. The CDR3 extends over 14 amino acids. The V segment lost 7 bases and the J segment 1 base; nucleotides outside the gene matches: 6. As DNA, the CDR3 is TGTGCCAGCACCAAGACAGGGCAGAACACTGAAGCTTTCTTT. Protein product: CASTKTGQNTEAFF.

The chain links TRBV27 to TRBJ2-3; 7 bases map to TRBD1. This CDR3 has 13 amino acids. Germline CDR1 and CDR2: MNHEY and SMNVEV (reference sequence). Trimming took 5 bases from V and 14 from J; bases not matched to a gene: 13. CDR3 sequence reads: CASSLTGTTPWYF. The CDR3 nucleotides read TGTGCCAGCAGTCTGACAGGGACAACCCCGTGGTATTTT.

The CDR3 here is CASSGGTSGITDEQFF. CDR3 coding DNA: TGTGCCAGCAGCGGAGGGACTAGTGGCATCACCGATGAGCAGTTCTTC. The rearrangement joins TRBV9 to TRBJ2-1; 8 nucleotides line up with TRBD2. With V trimmed by 3 bases and J by 8 bases, 13 bases remained unmatched. The CDR3 is 16 amino acids. CDR1 is SGDLS and CDR2 is YYNGEE in the germline V gene.

The chain couples TRBV11-3 to TRBJ2-5; D possibly corresponds to TRBD2 (6 bases). V lost 4 bases and J lost 4, with 13 bases in between. Germline V gene sequence: CDR1 SGHNT, CDR2 YENEEA. The CDR3 is made up of 14 amino acids. In nucleotides, the CDR3 is TGTGCCAGCAGCTACCCCGGGGGTAGAGAGACCCAGTACTTC. Protein sequence: CASSYPGGRETQYF.

A remark on this clone: One end of the junction fails to match germline, which may point to a read error. The rearrangement joins TRBV7-7 to TRBJ2-5, with 9 bases lining up with TRBD2. Germline values: CDR1 SSHAT, CDR2 FNYEAQ (reference sequence). The CDR3 has 18 residues. The CDR3 here is CASSLGRLAGGPGETQYF. CDR3 in DNA: TGTGCTAGCAGCTTAGGTCGTTTGGCGGGAGGGCCGGGGGAGACCCAGTACTTC.

J is TRBJ2-3 and V is TRBV12-3 or TRBV12-4; D uncertain. CDR3 length equals 12 residues. Trimming cost V 9 bases and J 0 bases, with 7 bases left between them. The CDR3 loop reads CASTLSTDTQYF. In DNA, the CDR3 is TGTGCCAGTACTCTGAGCACAGATACGCAGTATTTT.

In DNA form, the CDR3 reads TGTGCCAGCAGCCTACAGGGGAGTAATGAAAAACTGTTTTTT. It specifies CASSLQGSNEKLFF. The V call is TRBV27, the J call TRBJ1-4; TRBD1 matches 7 bases. The CDR3 consists of 14 residues. Per germline, CDR1 MNHEY and CDR2 SMNVEV (reference sequence). V trimming: 6 bases; J trimming: 4 bases; junction bases outside the gene matches: 5. Full variable domain (remainder filled in from reference TRBV27 and TRBJ1-4): EAQVTQNPRYLITVTGKKLTVTCSQNMNHEYMSWYRQDPGLGLRQIYYSMNVEVTDKGDVPEGYKVSRKEKRNFPLILESPSPNQTSLYFCASSLQGSNEKLFFGSGTQLSVL.